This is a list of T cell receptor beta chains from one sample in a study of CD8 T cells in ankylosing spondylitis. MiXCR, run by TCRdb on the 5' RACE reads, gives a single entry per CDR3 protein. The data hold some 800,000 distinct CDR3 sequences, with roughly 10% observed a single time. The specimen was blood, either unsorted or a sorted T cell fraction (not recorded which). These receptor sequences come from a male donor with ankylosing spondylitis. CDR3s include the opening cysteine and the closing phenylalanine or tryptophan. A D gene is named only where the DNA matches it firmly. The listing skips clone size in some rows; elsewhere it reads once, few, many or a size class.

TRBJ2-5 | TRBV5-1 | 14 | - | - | CASSSGPLRETQYF | TGCGCCAGCAGCTCCGGGCCCCTACGGGAGACCCAGTACTTC
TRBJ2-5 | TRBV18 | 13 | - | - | CASSPGALETQYF | TGTGCCAGCTCACCCGGGGCGTTGGAGACCCAGTACTTC
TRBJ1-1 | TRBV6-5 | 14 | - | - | CASSYERGATEAFF | TGTGCCAGCAGTTACGAGCGCGGGGCCACTGAAGCTTTCTTT
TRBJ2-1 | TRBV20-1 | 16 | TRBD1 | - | CSAMTLTGISYNEQFF | TGCAGTGCTATGACCTTGACAGGGATCTCCTACAATGAGCAGTTCTTC
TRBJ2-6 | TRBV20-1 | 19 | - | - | CSARNPRGAKISGANVLTF | TGCAGTGCTAGAAACCCTCGGGGAGCTAAAATCTCTGGGGCCAACGTCCTGACTTTC
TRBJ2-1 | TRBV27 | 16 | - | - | CASSKGGPRSYNEQFF | TGTGCCAGCAGTAAGGGGGGCCCAAGGTCCTACAATGAGCAGTTCTTC
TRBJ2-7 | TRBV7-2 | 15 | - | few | CASSLGPGPTYEQYF | TGTGCCAGCAGCTTAGGCCCCGGACCCACCTACGAGCAGTACTTC
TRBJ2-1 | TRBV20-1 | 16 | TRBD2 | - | CSARGAGTNLANEQFF | TGCAGTGCTAGAGGAGCCGGGACTAACTTGGCGAATGAGCAGTTCTTC
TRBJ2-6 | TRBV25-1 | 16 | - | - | CASSETQGSGANVLTF | TGTGCCAGCAGTGAAACCCAAGGATCTGGGGCCAACGTCCTGACTTTC
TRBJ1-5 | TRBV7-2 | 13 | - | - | CASSSDGNQPQHF | TGTGCCAGCAGCTCGGACGGTAATCAGCCCCAGCATTTT
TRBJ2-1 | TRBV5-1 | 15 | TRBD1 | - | CASSPRQGGYNEQFF | TGCGCCAGCAGCCCCCGACAGGGGGGCTACAATGAGCAGTTCTTC
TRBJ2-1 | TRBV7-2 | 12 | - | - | CASSQFQGLQFF | TGTGCCAGCAGCCAATTCCAGGGTCTTCAGTTCTTC
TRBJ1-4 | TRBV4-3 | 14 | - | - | CASSHGVLGEKLFF | TGCGCCAGCAGCCATGGGGTACTAGGCGAAAAACTGTTTTTT
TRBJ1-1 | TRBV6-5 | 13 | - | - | CASSYGGHTEAFF | TGTGCCAGCAGTTACGGGGGGCACACTGAAGCTTTCTTT
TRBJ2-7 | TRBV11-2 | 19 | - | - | CASSLGRTATFIPSYEQYF | TGTGCCAGCAGCCTAGGCCGAACAGCCACTTTTATACCTTCCTACGAGCAGTACTTC
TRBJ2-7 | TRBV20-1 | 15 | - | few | CSARDEGPQPYEQYF | TGCAGTGCTAGAGATGAAGGGCCTCAACCCTACGAGCAGTACTTC